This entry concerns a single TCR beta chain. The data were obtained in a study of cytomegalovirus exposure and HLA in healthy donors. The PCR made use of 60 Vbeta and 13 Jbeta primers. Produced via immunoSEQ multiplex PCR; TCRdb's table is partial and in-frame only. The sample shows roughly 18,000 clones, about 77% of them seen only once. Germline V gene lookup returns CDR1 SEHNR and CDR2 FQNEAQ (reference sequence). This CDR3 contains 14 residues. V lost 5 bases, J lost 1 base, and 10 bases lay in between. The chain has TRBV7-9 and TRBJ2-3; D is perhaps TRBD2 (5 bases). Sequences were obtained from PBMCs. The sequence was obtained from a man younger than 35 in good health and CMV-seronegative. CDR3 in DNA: TGTGCCAGCAGCCTAACTAGTGGCACAGATACGCAGTATTTT. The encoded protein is CASSLTSGTDTQYF.